This T cell receptor (beta chain) was identified in a study of control samples from healthy donors and cancer patients. The method was immunoSEQ multiplex PCR; TCRdb's version includes in-frame clones alone and lacks a portion of them. The sample has about 96,000 clones, over 90% seen once. Germline V gene sequence: CDR1 SGHRS, CDR2 YFSETQ. J gave up 1 base and V 2 bases, and 2 bases lay outside the gene matches. CDR3 length equals 14 residues. The sequencing input was blood. The source of this sequence is a man between 18 and 35 years old in good health. The genes are TRBV5-1 and TRBJ1-1; 7 positions match TRBD1. In DNA form, the CDR3 reads TGCGCCAGCAGCTTCTGGACAGGGAACACTGAAGCTTTCTTT. Translation gives CASSFWTGNTEAFF. Filled out from reference TRBV5-1 and TRBJ1-1, the complete variable domain reads KAGVTQTPRYLIKTRGQQVTLSCSPISGHRSVSWYQQTPGQGLQFLFEYFSETQRNKGNFPGRFSGRQFSNSRSEMNVSTLELGDSALYLCASSFWTGNTEAFFGQGTRLTVV.